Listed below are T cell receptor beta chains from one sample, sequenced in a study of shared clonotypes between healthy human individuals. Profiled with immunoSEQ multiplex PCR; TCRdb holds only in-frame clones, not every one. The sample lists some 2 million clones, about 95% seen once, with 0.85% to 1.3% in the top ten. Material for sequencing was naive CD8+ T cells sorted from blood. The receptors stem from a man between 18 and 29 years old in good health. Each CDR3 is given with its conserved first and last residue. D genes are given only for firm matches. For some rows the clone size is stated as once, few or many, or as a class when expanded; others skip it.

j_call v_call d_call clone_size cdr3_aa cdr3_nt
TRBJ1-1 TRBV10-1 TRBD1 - CASSESPGTGVLSTEAFF TGCGCCAGCAGTGAGTCGCCGGGGACAGGGGTCCTGAGCACTGAAGCTTTCTTT
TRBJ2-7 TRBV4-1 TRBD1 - CASSSPGVQGASYEQYF TGCGCCAGCAGCTCCCCCGGGGTACAGGGGGCCTCCTACGAGCAGTACTTC
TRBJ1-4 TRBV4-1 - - CASSLRYSATNEKLFF TGCGCCAGCAGCCTCAGGTACTCGGCGACTAATGAAAAACTGTTTTTT
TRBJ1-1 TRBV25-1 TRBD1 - CASSRTGRNTEAFF TGTGCCAGCAGTAGGACAGGGCGGAACACTGAAGCTTTCTTT
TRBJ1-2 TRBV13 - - CASSSSGSSHYGYTF TGTGCCAGCAGCTCTTCCGGGTCATCGCACTATGGCTACACCTTC
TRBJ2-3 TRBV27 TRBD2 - CASSLQRLAGNTDTQYF TGTGCCAGCAGTCTTCAACGACTAGCGGGGAACACAGATACGCAGTATTTT
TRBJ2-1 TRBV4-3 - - CASSHSWSMEDQFF TGCGCCAGCAGCCACAGCTGGTCTATGGAGGACCAGTTCTTC
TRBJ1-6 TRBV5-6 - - CASSLEASPLHF TGTGCCAGCAGCTTGGAAGCCTCACCCCTCCACTTT
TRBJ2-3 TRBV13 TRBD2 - CASSLRLAGSDTQYF TGTGCCAGCAGCCTTCGACTAGCGGGGTCAGATACGCAGTATTTT
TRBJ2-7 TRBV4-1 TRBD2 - CASSQRLAGSYEQYF TGCGCCAGCAGCCAGAGACTAGCGGGGTCCTACGAGCAGTACTTC
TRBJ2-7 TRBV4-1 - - CASSHFSATSTYEQYF TGCGCCAGCAGCCATTTCTCGGCTACCTCAACCTACGAGCAGTACTTC
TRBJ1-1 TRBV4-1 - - CASSLRTAMNTEAFF TGCGCCAGCAGCCTTCGGACAGCAATGAACACTGAAGCTTTCTTT
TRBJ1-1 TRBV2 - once CASKIPGQMNTEAFF TGTGCCAGCAAAATCCCGGGACAAATGAACACTGAAGCTTTCTTT